The T cell receptor beta chain under discussion was sequenced for a study of cytomegalovirus exposure and HLA in healthy donors. As for the study in general: Researchers found that just over 80% of just under 400 genotyped donors fell within the Caucasian-associated ancestry cluster. Overall study findings and caveats: Across donors, most TCRs were seen rarely, yet some public ones were widespread. Later analysis demonstrated an association between a missense DCLRE1C variant and TCR beta V- and J-gene trimming.

As to this clone: Its antigen is still unknown.

CDR1 and CDR2 from the germline V gene are LNHDA and SQIVND (reference sequence). V lost 3 bases, J lost 3 bases, and 6 bases stayed unmatched. The CDR3 contains 17 residues. The donors (healthy individuals) were bone marrow donors. A multiplex PCR was run with 60 Vbeta primers and 13 Jbeta primers. Generated by immunoSEQ multiplex PCR, the TCRdb table keeps only in-frame clones and is missing some. The table lists under 200,000 clones, approximately 80% of them singletons, with 3% to 4.5% in the top ten. Sequencing was done on a sample of PBMCs. J is TRBJ2-6 and V is TRBV19, with 9 bases aligning to TRBD1. The sequence came from a man aged 30 to 45 in good health and CMV-seropositive. Here the CDR3 reads CASSMTGQGYGANVLTF. CDR3 in DNA: TGTGCCAGTAGTATGACAGGACAGGGGTATGGGGCCAACGTCCTGACTTTC. The full variable domain, with the rest looked up from reference TRBV19 and TRBJ2-6, is DGGITQSPKYLFRKEGQNVTLSCEQNLNHDAMYWYRQDPGQGLRLIYYSQIVNDFQKGDIAEGYSVSREKKESFPLTVTSAQKNPTAFYLCASSMTGQGYGANVLTFGAGSRLTVL.